What follows are 19 T cell receptor beta chains derived from one specimen sequenced in a study of blood T cell repertoires in COVID-19. Only in-frame clones appear in the TCRdb table, and some are missing; sequencing was by immunoSEQ multiplex PCR. This repertoire shows some 260,000 clones, 88% found once; its top ten account for around 0.7%. Specimen: peripheral blood. The receptors originated from a human donor in a cohort sampled during active COVID-19.

The chain carries TRBV5-1 and TRBJ2-7; D perhaps matches TRBD1 (5 bases). The CDR3 is 13 amino acids. Deletions cut 5 bases from V and 3 bases from J, with 12 bases between. Germline values: CDR1 SGHRS, CDR2 YFSETQ. The CDR3 loop is CASSITGVYEQYF. DNA of the CDR3: TGCGCCAGCAGTATAACAGGAGTCTACGAGCAGTACTTC.

This clone occurred a few times. The rearrangement links TRBV19 to TRBJ2-7, with 8 positions matching TRBD1. In germline, CDR1 is LNHDA, CDR2 SQIVND (reference sequence). The junction had 6 bases not matched to a gene; V was cut back by 5 bases and J by 3 bases. The length of the CDR3 is 14 residues. CDR3 sequence: CASSVTGVYYEQYF. CDR3 sequence (DNA): TGTGCCAGTAGTGTGACAGGGGTCTACTACGAGCAGTACTTC.

This clone was recorded only once. This chain uses TRBV9 with TRBJ2-5; 8 nucleotides line up with TRBD1. This CDR3 has 14 residues. Losses at the gene ends were 5 bases for V and 5 bases for J; bases not matched to a gene: 8. Germline V CDR1 and CDR2: SGDLS, YYNGEE. In nucleotides, the CDR3 is TGTGCCAGCAGTAAAGGACAGGGTTCTGAGACCCAGTACTTC. Its translation is CASSKGQGSETQYF.

This sequence joins TRBV4-1 and TRBJ1-2; the D gene is possibly TRBD1 (5 bases). V dropped 6 bases and J dropped 7 bases, with 9 bases sitting between them. The CDR3 length is 11 residues. CDR1 and CDR2 from the germline V gene are MGHRA and YSYEKL. CDR3 protein: CASRGGVGYTF. The CDR3 nucleotides read TGCGCCAGCAGGGGGGGGGTTGGCTACACCTTC.

J is TRBJ1-3 and V is TRBV5-8; D gene unclear. The CDR3 is 16 amino acids. CDR1 and CDR2 (germline): SGHTS, YDEGEE. Trimming stripped 0 bases from V and 0 bases from J, with 10 bases between. The CDR3 nucleotides are TGTGCCAGCAGCTTGGCCGGTCCGAGCTCTGGAAACACCATATATTTT. Translation gives CASSLAGPSSGNTIYF.

This chain uses TRBV7-7 with TRBJ1-1; 9 bases fit TRBD1. After removal of 0 bases from V and 3 bases from J, the junction contained 5 bases not matched to a gene. Germline assignment: CDR1 SSHAT and CDR2 FNYEAQ (reference sequence). The CDR3 totals 16 residues. CDR3 protein: CASSLATGGCYTEAFF. CDR3 DNA sequence: TGTGCCAGCAGCTTAGCGACAGGGGGTTGTTACACTGAAGCTTTCTTT.

V and J are TRBV5-1 and TRBJ2-3; D remains ambiguous. Germline CDR1 is SGHRS and CDR2 is YFSETQ. The CDR3 covers 14 residues. With 2 bases removed from V and 1 base from J, the gap between germline ends came to 8 bases. The CDR3: CASSLEVGTDTQYF. The CDR3 region has the DNA TGCGCCAGCAGCTTAGAGGTTGGCACAGATACGCAGTATTTT.

This clone came up once. J is TRBJ1-3 and V is TRBV19; 7 bases agree with TRBD1. The CDR3 covers 16 residues. V trimming: 6 bases; J trimming: 0 bases; junction bases outside the gene matches: 8. Per germline, CDR1 LNHDA and CDR2 SQIVND (reference sequence). CDR3 loop: CASSDQGVLSGNTIYF. In DNA, the CDR3 is TGTGCCAGTAGCGACCAGGGGGTCCTCTCTGGAAACACCATATATTTT.

V and J are TRBV27 and TRBJ2-5; 12 bases map to TRBD2. Germline V gene data show CDR1 as MNHEY and CDR2 as SMNVEV (reference sequence). V was pared by 5 bases and J by 0 bases, with 7 bases of the junction left unmatched. The CDR3 loop spans 17 amino acids. The CDR3 loop reads CASSTSTSGGYQETQYF. DNA for the CDR3: TGTGCCAGCAGTACATCGACTAGCGGGGGCTACCAAGAGACCCAGTACTTC.

The gene calls are TRBV10-3 and TRBJ2-7, with TRBD1 matching 10 bases. With V trimmed by 2 bases and J by 2 bases, 6 bases remained unmatched. Germline assignment: CDR1 ENHRY and CDR2 SYGVKD. CDR3 length equals 16 residues. Written as DNA, the CDR3 is TGTGCCATCAGTGAGCCCCCCGGGACAGGGGCCTACGAGCAGTACTTC. Translated: CAISEPPGTGAYEQYF.

This sequence joins TRBV4-2 and TRBJ2-7, with D possibly matching TRBD1 (6 bases). Germline assignment: CDR1 LGHNA and CDR2 YNFKEQ. V gave up 1 base and J gave up 5 bases, with 12 bases separating them. The CDR3 is made up of 14 amino acids. The CDR3 nucleotides read TGTGCCAGCAGCCAAGCCTACCCAGGGGACGAGCAGTACTTC. Translated: CASSQAYPGDEQYF.

The table lists this clone with a count of one. The J gene is TRBJ2-3, the V gene TRBV19; 7 nucleotides line up with TRBD1. The germline V gene has CDR1 LNHDA and CDR2 SQIVND (reference sequence). V lost 6 bases and J lost 3; bases outside the gene matches: 6. This CDR3 has 14 amino acids. The DNA of the CDR3 is TGTGCCAGTAGCCTTTTGACAGGGACAGATACGCAGTATTTT. Protein: CASSLLTGTDTQYF.

This clone was counted a single time. The chain links TRBV30 to TRBJ1-5, with D maybe TRBD1 (6 bases). The CDR3 is 15 residues long. V lost 5 bases, J lost 6 bases, and 20 bases lay in between. The germline CDR1 and CDR2 sequences are GTSNPN and SVGIG (reference sequence). CDR3 amino acids: CAWDHQRGNGQPQHF. The CDR3 DNA follows: TGTGCCTGGGACCATCAAAGGGGGAACGGTCAGCCCCAGCATTTT.

This chain joins TRBV6-5 and TRBJ1-6; 7 bases align to TRBD1. Trimming cost V 4 bases and J 10 bases; bases outside gene matches: 7. Germline CDR1 MNHEY, CDR2 SVGAGI. CDR3 length: 14 residues. CDR3: CASSSYSGGSPLHF. CDR3 bases: TGTGCCAGCAGTTCTTACTCAGGGGGATCACCCCTCCACTTT.

CDR3 protein: CASTPTEAQGRYEQYF. Here the CDR3 DNA reads TGTGCCAGTACCCCGACGGAGGCACAGGGTCGATACGAGCAGTACTTC. V and J are TRBV19 and TRBJ2-7, with a tentative D call TRBD1 (6 bases). Trimming took off 7 bases at V and 4 bases at J, with 23 bases between the two ends. The CDR3 spans 16 residues. From germline, CDR1 is LNHDA and CDR2 SQIVND (reference sequence).

The count of this clone is one. The J gene is TRBJ1-1, the V gene TRBV27; TRBD1 matches 8 bases. V lost 5 bases to trimming and J lost 1 base; unmatched junction nucleotides: 9. CDR3 length: 16 residues. In germline, CDR1 is MNHEY, CDR2 SMNVEV (reference sequence). The CDR3 region is CASSPWTGWGNTEAFF. The CDR3 nucleotides are TGTGCCAGCAGTCCGTGGACAGGGTGGGGGAACACTGAAGCTTTCTTT.

V usage is TRBV6-5 and J usage is TRBJ2-7, with TRBD2 matching over 9 bases. V lost 9 bases and J lost 0; bases outside the gene matches: 9. The CDR3 runs to 15 residues. The germline V gene encodes CDR1 MNHEY and CDR2 SVGAGI. The CDR3 DNA reads TGTGCCAGTGATCGGCTAGCGGGGAACTCCTACGAGCAGTACTTC. Its protein is CASDRLAGNSYEQYF.

This chain's CDR3 is CASSWPGGPDTQYF. The CDR3 DNA reads as TGTGCCAGCAGCTGGCCAGGGGGCCCAGATACGCAGTATTTT. This chain uses TRBV7-2 with TRBJ2-3; 8 bases agree with TRBD1. CDR1 is SGHTA and CDR2 is FQGNSA in the germline V gene. J lost 4 bases, V lost 4 bases, and 4 bases had no gene match. The CDR3 extends over 14 amino acids. The full variable domain, in which reference TRBV7-2 and TRBJ2-3 provide the parts outside the CDR3, is GAGVSQSPSNKVTEKGKDVELRCDPISGHTALYWYRQSLGQGLEFLIYFQGNSAPDKSGLPSDRFSAERTGGSVSTLTIQRTQQEDSAVYLCASSWPGGPDTQYFGPGTRLTVL.

This rearrangement joins TRBV7-2 to TRBJ1-2, with D perhaps matching TRBD1 (6 bases). CDR3 length equals 14 residues. Trimming shortened V by 7 bases and J by 4 bases, and 16 bases separated the two germline ends. Germline V gives CDR1 SGHTA, CDR2 FQGNSA. CDR3 in amino acids: CASTWTVESYGYTF. The CDR3 DNA sequence: TGTGCCAGCACCTGGACAGTCGAATCCTATGGCTACACCTTC.